These 9 T cell receptor beta chains came from one sample sequenced in a study of molecular identifiers for immune sequencing clone quantification. Using its own MiXCR run on the PCR reads, TCRdb lists one record per CDR3 protein. The table includes approximately 590,000 distinct CDR3 sequences, over 25% detected once. Sequenced sample: naive CD8+ T cells from blood, with Jurkat cell RNA spiked in. The subset is: FACS-sorted CD8+CD4-CCR7+CD45RA+ naive T cells. The receptors derive from a human donor in good health. Some libraries in this study had Jurkat cell RNA spiked in.

The rearrangement uses TRBV2 and TRBJ1-2; D may be TRBD1 (5 bases). The CDR3 has 16 amino acids. V was trimmed by 4 bases and J by 4 bases, leaving 19 bases between them. Germline V lookup: CDR1 SNHLY, CDR2 FYNNEI. Here the CDR3 reads CASSAFWSSDSYGYTF. The CDR3 coding sequence is TGTGCCAGCAGTGCCTTCTGGTCCTCTGACAGCTATGGCTACACCTTC.

In this sample, this clonotype turned up many times. The chain combines TRBV7-9 with TRBJ2-7, with TRBD2 matching over 10 bases. Losses at the gene ends were 3 bases for V and 3 bases for J; bases not matched to a gene: 5. CDR1 is SEHNR, CDR2 FQNEAQ, per germline (reference sequence). This CDR3 region has 15 residues. The CDR3 region has the DNA TGTGCCAGCAGCTTCGGGGCTAGCGGGAGCTACGAGCAGTACTTC. Translated: CASSFGASGSYEQYF.

The rearrangement links TRBV20-1 to TRBJ1-6, with D possibly matching TRBD1 (6 bases). Trimming shortened V by 5 bases and J by 9 bases, and 17 bases separated the two germline ends. CDR1 and CDR2 from the germline V gene are DFQATT and SNEGSKA (reference sequence). The length of the CDR3 is 14 residues. The CDR3 spells CSAPVGGVGSPLHF. The CDR3 region has the DNA TGCAGTGCTCCAGTGGGGGGCGTCGGTTCACCCCTCCACTTT.

Turning to this clonotype: A read error is possible here, since a much larger clone lies one base away. The J gene is TRBJ1-2, the V gene TRBV12-3 or TRBV12-4; D is ambiguous. This CDR3 comprises 14 residues. CDR3 DNA sequence: TGTGCCAACAGTAAGACACCCACGACTTATGGCTACACCTTC. Protein sequence: CANSKTPTTYGYTF.

This clonotype has ten or more counts. V and J are TRBV5-1 and TRBJ2-5; 10 bases agree with TRBD1. From germline, CDR1 is SGHRS and CDR2 YFSETQ. The CDR3 sequence is 18 residues long. J gave up 2 bases and V 2 bases, and 12 bases lay outside the gene matches. The CDR3 reads CASSFDLGTGAAQETQYF. The CDR3 region has the DNA TGCGCCAGCAGCTTCGACCTCGGGACAGGGGCGGCACAAGAGACCCAGTACTTC. The full variable domain, completed using reference TRBV5-1 and TRBJ2-5, is KAGVTQTPRYLIKTRGQQVTLSCSPISGHRSVSWYQQTPGQGLQFLFEYFSETQRNKGNFPGRFSGRQFSNSRSEMNVSTLELGDSALYLCASSFDLGTGAAQETQYFGPGTRLLVL.

Only a few counts were recorded for this clonotype. This rearrangement joins TRBV9 to TRBJ2-7; no firm D call. The germline V gene encodes CDR1 SGDLS and CDR2 YYNGEE. The germline V and J ends were trimmed by 0 bases and 2 bases, with 6 bases remaining between them. The CDR3 length is 13 residues. CDR3 sequence (DNA): TGTGCCAGCAGCGTAGGCACAACCTACGAGCAGTACTTC. This encodes CASSVGTTYEQYF. The whole variable domain, filled in from reference TRBV9 and TRBJ2-7, reads DSGVTQTPKHLITATGQRVTLRCSPRSGDLSVYWYQQSLDQGLQFLIQYYNGEERAKGNILERFSAQQFPDLHSELNLSSLELGDSALYFCASSVGTTYEQYFGPGTRLTVT.

This clonotype was observed at least ten times. This chain joins TRBV5-6 and TRBJ1-5; 8 bases line up with TRBD1. Germline V gene lookup returns CDR1 SGHDT and CDR2 YYEEEE. CDR3 length: 17 residues. With V trimmed by 2 bases and J by 0 bases, 7 bases remained unmatched. The CDR3 DNA follows: TGTGCCAGCAGCTTAGGGACAGGACCCTATAGCAATCAGCCCCAGCATTTT. Its protein product is CASSLGTGPYSNQPQHF.

This clonotype was seen a handful of times. The chain combines TRBV12-3 or TRBV12-4 with TRBJ2-6; D gene uncertain. The CDR3 is made up of 14 amino acids. Trimming cost V 10 bases and J 4 bases, with 14 bases left between them. CDR3 region: CATTRASGANVLTF. In nucleotides, the CDR3 is TGTGCCACGACAAGGGCTTCAGGGGCCAACGTCCTGACTTTC.

This clonotype occurred many times. The V call is TRBV6-5, the J call TRBJ2-3; D is ambiguous. Per the germline V gene, CDR1 is MNHEY and CDR2 is SVGAGI. Trimming left V 2 bases short and J 3 bases short, with 6 bases between. CDR3 length equals 13 residues. The chain's CDR3 is CASSYGWTDTQYF. CDR3 nucleotide sequence: TGTGCCAGCAGTTACGGGTGGACAGATACGCAGTATTTT.